The clone carrying this T cell receptor (beta chain) occurred a few times. Trimming took 4 bases from V and 14 from J; bases not matched to a gene: 13. The CDR3 consists of 15 residues. This sample is part of a study of patients and donors after allogeneic stem cell transplantation. Each CDR3 protein gets one entry after TCRdb re-called the RT-PCR reads with MiXCR. This sample has some 960,000 distinct CDR3 sequences, with 15% to 20% found just once. This clonotype was obtained from a human donor who was either an allogeneic HSCT recipient or a stem cell or donor lymphocyte infusion donor (not recorded which). It is not recorded whose cells these are; they may come from a transplant donor. The chain employs TRBV12-3 or TRBV12-4 and TRBJ1-6, with 8 bases identical to TRBD1. Input material: blood, either unsorted or a sorted T cell fraction (not recorded which). CDR3 sequence: CASSSSGTGVGSLHF. CDR3 sequence (DNA): TGTGCCAGCAGTTCCTCCGGGACAGGCGTGGGTTCCCTCCACTTT.